This TCR beta chain originates from a study of control samples from healthy donors and cancer patients. Germline V CDR1 and CDR2: SGHKS, YYEKEE (reference sequence). Trimming shortened V by 1 base and J by 2 bases, and 9 bases separated the two germline ends. There are 14 residues in the CDR3. Repertoires were generated with immunoSEQ multiplex PCR, while TCRdb's copy carries only in-frame clones and drops some. In the table there are roughly 80,000 clones, roughly 88% of which are singletons. The TCR was taken from a woman in her forties or fifties in good health. The rearrangement links TRBV5-5 to TRBJ1-2; TRBD1 is a possible D gene (5 bases). Sequencing was performed on blood. The CDR3 DNA is TGTGCCAGCAGCTTGTACCAGGGCAACTATGGCTACACCTTC. Translated, it gives CASSLYQGNYGYTF.